Each of the 7 T cell receptor beta chains below was sequenced from the same sample in a study of control samples from healthy donors and cancer patients. TCRdb's table, derived via immunoSEQ multiplex PCR, lists solely in-frame clones and lacks some. Here the sample spans over 150,000 clones, roughly 94% being singletons. The sample was blood. Receptors were obtained from a woman aged 18-29 years in good health.

The chain combines TRBV24-1 with TRBJ2-1; 9 nucleotides match TRBD1. Germline CDR1 reads KGHDR; CDR2 reads SFDVKD. The trim removed 3 bases at V and 2 bases at J, leaving 4 bases unmatched. This CDR3 contains 16 residues. The CDR3 sequence: CATSDPDRGPYNEQFF. The CDR3, as DNA: TGTGCCACCAGTGATCCGGACAGGGGACCCTACAATGAGCAGTTCTTC.

The chain carries TRBV3-1 (or the pseudogene TRBV3-2) and TRBJ1-5; D remains unclear. Germline V gives CDR1 LGHDT, CDR2 YNNKEL (reference sequence). This CDR3 has 15 amino acids. Trimming cost V 0 bases and J 0 bases, with 6 bases left between them. CDR3 amino acids: CASSQDVSSNQPQHF. CDR3 coding DNA: TGTGCCAGCAGCCAAGATGTCAGTAGCAATCAGCCCCAGCATTTT.

The chain carries TRBV27 and TRBJ1-2, with D tentatively TRBD1 (5 bases). V was shortened by 5 bases and J by 8 bases, with 24 bases between the two germline ends. Germline V lookup: CDR1 MNHEY, CDR2 SMNVEV (reference sequence). CDR3 size: 16 residues. Here the CDR3 DNA reads TGTGCCAGCAGTCCGGGAGGGGTGACGGGGGAGAGGGGCTACACCTTC. This sequence encodes CASSPGGVTGERGYTF.

J is TRBJ1-5 and V is TRBV4-2; D gene ambiguous. Germline assignment: CDR1 LGHNA and CDR2 YNFKEQ. V lost 0 bases and J 4 bases, leaving 7 bases between the germline ends. CDR3 length: 14 amino acids. In DNA, the CDR3 is TGTGCCAGCAGCCAAGATGTGCGGAATCAGCCCCAGCATTTT. Its translation is CASSQDVRNQPQHF.

The chain links TRBV27 to TRBJ1-1; D remains ambiguous. The CDR3 is 15 residues long. V was shortened by 0 bases and J by 3 bases, with 11 bases between the two germline ends. Germline values: CDR1 MNHEY, CDR2 SMNVEV (reference sequence). The CDR3 loop reads CASSLSRVVYTEAFF. The CDR3 DNA follows: TGTGCCAGCAGTTTATCAAGGGTGGTGTACACTGAAGCTTTCTTT.

The chain uses TRBV6-2 or TRBV6-3 and TRBJ1-5; no clear D. V dropped 6 bases and J dropped 11 bases, with 26 bases sitting between them. CDR3 size: 16 residues. The germline V gene has CDR1 MNHEY and CDR2 SVGEGT. The CDR3 is CASSRPIRRIQSAQHF. The CDR3 DNA reads TGTGCCAGCAGCCGACCCATCAGACGGATACAATCAGCCCAGCATTTT.

The DNA of the CDR3 is TGTGCCAGCAGCTGGGGACAGGGGCAGAATTCACCCCTCCACTTT. Protein sequence: CASSWGQGQNSPLHF. The V gene is TRBV7-2, the J gene TRBJ1-6, with 10 bases aligning to TRBD1. CDR3 length equals 15 residues. Trimming cost V 4 bases and J 7 bases; bases outside gene matches: 4. Germline CDR1 SGHTA, CDR2 FQGNSA. Complete variable domain (other parts from reference TRBV7-2 and TRBJ1-6): GAGVSQSPSNKVTEKGKDVELRCDPISGHTALYWYRQSLGQGLEFLIYFQGNSAPDKSGLPSDRFSAERTGGSVSTLTIQRTQQEDSAVYLCASSWGQGQNSPLHFGNGTRLTVT.